These T cell receptor beta chains were read from a single sample in a study of T-cell reconstitution after alpha-beta-depleted transplantation in children. TCRdb re-analysed the PCR reads in MiXCR, keeping a single row per CDR3 protein. The data show 400,000 to 500,000 distinct CDR3 sequences, with under 13% seen just once and 4.5% to 7% held by the top ten. This specimen was PBMCs from the stem cell graft donor, taken from the stem cell graft. Receptors were obtained from a human donor who donated a stem cell graft to a child with acute myeloid leukemia. Both conserved end residues are trimmed from each CDR3.

V: TRBV5-1; CDR3: ASSKPGHNEQF
V: TRBV9; CDR3: ASSVTAGELF
V: TRBV5-1; CDR3: ASSFKGDGELF
V: TRBV29-1; CDR3: SVDGESTDTQY
V: TRBV7-9; CDR3: ASSLTGLAGGEQY
V: TRBV27; CDR3: ASRDPGELF
V: TRBV7-2; CDR3: ASSPQNQETQY
V: TRBV5-1; CDR3: ASSLGLAEGSNEQF
V: TRBV6-2/TRBV6-3; CDR3: AVASGRTNEQF
V: TRBV11-3; CDR3: ASSPGGGPTDTQY
V: TRBV11-2; CDR3: ASRSGASAFTDTQY
V: TRBV7-8; CDR3: ASSFAGEYNEQF
V: TRBV5-6; CDR3: ASSPGRYQETQY
V: TRBV20-1; CDR3: SARGTVTFVQY
V: TRBV20-1; CDR3: SASGHFLLRGQY
V: TRBV11-2; CDR3: ASSLEQATKTQY
V: TRBV11-2; CDR3: ASSLGGEKLF
V: TRBV20-1; CDR3: SATETSYDEQY
V: TRBV6-5; CDR3: ASSLPGGLGTDTQY
V: TRBV12-5; CDR3: ASGGGPSTDTQY
V: TRBV29-1; CDR3: SVGTGNQPQH
V: TRBV25-1; CDR3: ASTEASGRAMETQY
V: TRBV4-3; CDR3: ASSQTRTGWESEQY
V: TRBV15; CDR3: ATSSTRGSYNEQF
V: TRBV5-1; CDR3: ASLLGPGLEETQY
V: TRBV4-3; CDR3: ASSQTDRIPYGYT
V: TRBV20-1; CDR3: SASAREAGLSTRPDTQY
V: TRBV14; CDR3: ASSPGLAGTNEQF
V: TRBV7-2; CDR3: ASSPGTSINEKLF
V: TRBV4-2; CDR3: AISPEAGRPGELF
V: TRBV15; CDR3: ATRPAKIPRTVQETQY
V: TRBV6-1; CDR3: ASSDGVWGSYEQY
V: TRBV6-4; CDR3: ASSDSGTSNEQF
V: TRBV27; CDR3: ASGLKTEAF
V: TRBV20-1; CDR3: SARALAGITDTQY
V: TRBV20-1; CDR3: SVSHVTGELF
V: TRBV12-3/TRBV12-4; CDR3: ASSKEGLAGKTDTQY
V: TRBV5-1; CDR3: ASSNQETQY
V: TRBV10-3; CDR3: AISSQGTGSIEKLF
V: TRBV5-1; CDR3: ASSLGGASGVRYNEQF
V: TRBV20-1; CDR3: SARIQGADYGYT
V: TRBV5-1; CDR3: ASSLSQETQY
V: TRBV12-3/TRBV12-4; CDR3: ASMNGRRTVGGEKLF
V: TRBV12-3/TRBV12-4; CDR3: ASSVRGSYGYT
V: TRBV20-1; CDR3: SASGQGGWADTQY
V: TRBV5-1; CDR3: ASSAPLVGQSNTEAF
V: TRBV12-3/TRBV12-4; CDR3: ASSGRNHDGGQY
V: TRBV29-1; CDR3: SVRTSGRYEQY
V: TRBV7-2; CDR3: ASSLQQGRQPQH
V: TRBV6-1; CDR3: ASSRDRESEAF
V: TRBV6-1; CDR3: ASSALYRATNYGYT
V: TRBV7-2; CDR3: ASSVRGPLSGNTIY
V: TRBV20-1; CDR3: SASPGRANQPQH
V: TRBV12-3/TRBV12-4; CDR3: ASRLAGAAGGELF
V: TRBV20-1; CDR3: SARDPGGANEKLF
V: TRBV12-3/TRBV12-4; CDR3: AAGRDRAYNEQF